These 9 T cell receptor beta chains share one sample of origin, sequenced in a study of CD8+CD57+ T cells in acquired aplastic anemia. CDR3 and TCR beta VDJ profiling relied on a genomic DNA template. TCRdb re-called the reads through MiXCR, storing one row per CDR3 protein. The sample has about 250,000 distinct CDR3 sequences, approximately 50% seen once. Sequencing involved patients with CD8+CD57+ cell expansion previously shown by flow cytometry. The sequenced material came from sorted CD4+, CD8+, or CD8+CD57+ T cells (not recorded which) from PBMCs. The receptors shown here come from a human donor with aplastic anemia.

This clonotype was seen just once. The CDR3 DNA reads as TGTGCCAGCAGTCAAAGGGGACAGGCCAATGAGCAGTTCTTC. This codes for CASSQRGQANEQFF. This sequence joins TRBV25-1 and TRBJ2-1, with TRBD1 matching 8 bases. Germline V CDR1 and CDR2: MGHDK, SYGVNS. V dropped 5 bases and J dropped 6; count of bases not matched to a gene: 6. The CDR3 loop spans 14 amino acids. Complete variable domain (other parts from reference TRBV25-1 and TRBJ2-1): EADIYQTPRYLVIGTGKKITLECSQTMGHDKMYWYQQDPGMELHLIHYSYGVNSTEKGDLSSESTVSRIRTEHFPLTLESARPSHTSQYLCASSQRGQANEQFFGPGTRLTVL.

Comment on this clonotype: This may arise from a read error, as a much more abundant clone is one base away. This chain joins TRBV9 and TRBJ2-7; either TRBD1 or TRBD2 may fit D (5 bases each). CDR1 and CDR2 from the germline V gene are SGDLS and YYNGEE. The CDR3 is made up of 16 amino acids. For the CDR3, the DNA is TGTGCCAGCAGCGTAGGCGTCCATACTGGGACCTACGGGCAGTACTTC. Translating gives CASSVGVHTGTYGQYF.

Note on this clonotype: One end of the junction varies from germline; a read error may be responsible. The chain uses TRBV25-1 and TRBJ2-2; TRBD1 is a possible D gene (6 bases). There are 16 residues in the CDR3. Germline V gene sequence: CDR1 MGHDK, CDR2 SYGVNS. The CDR3 DNA follows: TGTGCCAGCAGCCCAGGGGCTAAGGTGAACACCGGGGAGCTGCTTTTT. This encodes CASSPGAKVNTGELLF.

As regards this clonotype: At one end the junction does not follow the germline gene, possibly because of a read error. The chain joins TRBV30 to TRBJ1-3; D gene unclear. Germline V gene data show CDR1 as GTSNPN and CDR2 as SVGIG (reference sequence). CDR3 size: 13 residues. CDR3: CAWSVGLRNTICF. In DNA form, the CDR3 reads TGTGCCTGGAGTGTGGGATTGCGGAACACCATATGTTTT.

The CDR3 coding sequence is TGTGCCAGCAGCTCCCAGTCGGGCCCTTACCTCACAGATACGCAGTATTTT. It is translated as CASSSQSGPYLTDTQYF. The V call is TRBV7-9, the J call TRBJ2-3; no clear D. This CDR3 comprises 17 residues. Germline V gives CDR1 SEHNR, CDR2 FQNEAQ (reference sequence). Trimming removed 4 bases at V and 2 bases at J, with 19 bases between.

In this sample, this clonotype turned up once. This chain uses TRBV20-1 with TRBJ1-2, with D unresolved. Trimming stripped 5 bases from V and 4 bases from J, with 20 bases between. This CDR3 has 15 amino acids. Germline assignment: CDR1 DFQATT and CDR2 SNEGSKA (reference sequence). DNA for the CDR3: TGCAGTGCTGGGATAAGTGGAGGGAGGAGCTATGGCTACACCTTC. It encodes CSAGISGGRSYGYTF.

This clonotype was counted many times. The chain couples TRBV25-1 to TRBJ1-2; the match to TRBD1 covers 7 bases. The germline V gene has CDR1 MGHDK and CDR2 SYGVNS. The CDR3 sequence is 15 residues long. V was clipped by 0 bases and J by 6 bases; unmatched bases: 7. CDR3 sequence reads: CASSEYPDREDGYTF. CDR3 DNA sequence: TGTGCCAGCAGTGAATATCCCGACAGGGAGGATGGCTACACCTTC.

Many counts were recorded for this clonotype. CDR3 nucleotide sequence: TGCGCCAGCAGCCAAGATCCAGGGGGCTTTTCACCCCTCCACTTT. This codes for CASSQDPGGFSPLHF. V is TRBV4-3 and J is TRBJ1-6; 8 positions agree with TRBD1. This CDR3 has 15 residues. Germline CDR1 and CDR2: LGHNA and YSLEER. J was trimmed by 9 bases and V by 0 bases; bases with no gene match: 4.

This chain joins TRBV29-1 and TRBJ2-5; the D is unclear. CDR3 size: 10 residues. V was pared by 5 bases and J by 4 bases, with 5 bases between. Germline V CDR1 and CDR2: SQVTM, ANQGSEA. The CDR3 protein is CSVILETQYF. The CDR3 bases are TGCAGCGTTATTTTAGAGACCCAGTACTTC.